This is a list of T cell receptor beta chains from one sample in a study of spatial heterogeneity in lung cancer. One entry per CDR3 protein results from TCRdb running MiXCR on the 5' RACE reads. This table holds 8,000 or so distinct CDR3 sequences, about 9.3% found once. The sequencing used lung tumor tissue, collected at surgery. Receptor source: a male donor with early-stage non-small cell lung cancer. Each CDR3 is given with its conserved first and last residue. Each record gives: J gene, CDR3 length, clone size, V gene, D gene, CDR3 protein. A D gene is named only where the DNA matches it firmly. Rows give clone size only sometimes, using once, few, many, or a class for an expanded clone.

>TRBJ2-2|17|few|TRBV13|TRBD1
CASSTRWTGFITGELFF
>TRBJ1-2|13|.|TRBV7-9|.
CASSSDSSYGYTF
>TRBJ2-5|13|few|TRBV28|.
CASSSEHQETQYF
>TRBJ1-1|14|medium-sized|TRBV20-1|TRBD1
CSVSRGAYRTEAFF
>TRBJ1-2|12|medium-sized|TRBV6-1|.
CASTRTENGYTF
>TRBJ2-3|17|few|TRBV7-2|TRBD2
CASSNAPAGARTDTQYF
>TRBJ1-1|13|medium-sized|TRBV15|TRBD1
CATRQGLNTEAFF
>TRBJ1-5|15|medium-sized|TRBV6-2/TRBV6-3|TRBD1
CASSRGLGGNQPQHF
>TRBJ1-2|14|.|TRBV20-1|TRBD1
CSATQTGGNYGYTF
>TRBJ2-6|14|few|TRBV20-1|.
CSAEGISGASVLTF
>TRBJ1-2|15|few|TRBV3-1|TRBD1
CASSPFGQDLYGYTF
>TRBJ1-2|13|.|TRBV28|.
CASSLTGPYGYTF
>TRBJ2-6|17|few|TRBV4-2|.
CASSQDRGLSGANVLTF
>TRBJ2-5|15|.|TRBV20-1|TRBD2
CSATPASGSLKTQYF
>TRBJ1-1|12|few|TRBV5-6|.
CASSLDRAETFF
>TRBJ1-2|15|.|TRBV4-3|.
CASSQDPSRNYGYTF
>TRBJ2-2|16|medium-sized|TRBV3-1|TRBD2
CASSQAAGGPAGELFF
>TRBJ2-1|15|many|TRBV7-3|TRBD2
CASSLDGREGNEQFF
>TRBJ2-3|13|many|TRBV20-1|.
CSARFPYTDTQYF
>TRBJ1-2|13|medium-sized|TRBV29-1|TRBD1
CSAGLGQGIGYTF
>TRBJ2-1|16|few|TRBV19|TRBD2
CASSPISGRAYNEQFF
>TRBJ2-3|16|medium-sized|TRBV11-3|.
CASSLGKNRGPDTQYF
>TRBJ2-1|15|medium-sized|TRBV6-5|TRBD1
CASSYSDRGRHEQFF
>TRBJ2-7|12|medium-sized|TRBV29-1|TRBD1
CSVTGTGREQYF
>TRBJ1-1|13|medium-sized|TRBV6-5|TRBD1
CASSRQGGSEAFF
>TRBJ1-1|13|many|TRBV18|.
CASSPQLDTEAFF
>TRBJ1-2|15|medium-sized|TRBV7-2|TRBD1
CASSPAGGGYYGYTF
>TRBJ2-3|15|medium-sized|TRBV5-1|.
CASSLARGGTDTQYF
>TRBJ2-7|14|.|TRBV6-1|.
CASSRIRDFDEQYF
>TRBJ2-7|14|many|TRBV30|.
CAWSLRNSGYEQYF
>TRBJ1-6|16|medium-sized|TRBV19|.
CASSITSSSYNSPLHF
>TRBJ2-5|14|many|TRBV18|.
CASSPVGTGETQYF
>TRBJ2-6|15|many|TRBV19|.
CASEDGSSGANVLTF
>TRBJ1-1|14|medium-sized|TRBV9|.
CASSEGGNRAEAFF
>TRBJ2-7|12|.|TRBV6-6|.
CASSYLDYEQYF
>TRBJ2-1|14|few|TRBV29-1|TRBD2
CSVDRLAGEDEQFF
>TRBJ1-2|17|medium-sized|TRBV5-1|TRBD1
CASSSPGQGASDYGYTF
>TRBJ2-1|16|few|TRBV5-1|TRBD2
CASSPGPSGGYNEQFF
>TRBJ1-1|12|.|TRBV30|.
CAWSVGRAEAFF
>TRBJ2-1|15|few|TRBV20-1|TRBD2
CSASIWTSGSNEQFF
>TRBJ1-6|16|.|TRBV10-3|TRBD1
CAISESSGTGNSPLHF
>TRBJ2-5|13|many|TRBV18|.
CASFGNGQETQYF
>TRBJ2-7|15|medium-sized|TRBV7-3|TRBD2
CASSLLAGESTEQYF
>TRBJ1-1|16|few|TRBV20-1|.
CSARDLKDPLNTEAFF
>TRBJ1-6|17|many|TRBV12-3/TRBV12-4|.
CASSLWLLSSYNSPLHF
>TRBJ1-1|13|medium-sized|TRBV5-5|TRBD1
CASSYRDSGQAFF
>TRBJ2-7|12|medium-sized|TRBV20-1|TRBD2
CSAFRGGHEQYF
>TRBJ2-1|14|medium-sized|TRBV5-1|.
CASSLAQKYNEQFF
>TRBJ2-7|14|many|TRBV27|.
CASRGISSSYEQYF
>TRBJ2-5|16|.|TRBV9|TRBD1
CASSVSRTGFQETQYF
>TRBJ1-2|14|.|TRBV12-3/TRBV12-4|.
CASSPVRGNYGYTF
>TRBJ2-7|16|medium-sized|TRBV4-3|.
CASSQLTGMTAYEQYF
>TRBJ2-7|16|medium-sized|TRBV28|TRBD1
CASSSTGTGDPYEQYF